One and the same sample provided the 32 T cell receptor beta chains below, sequenced in a study of identical twins (dated by TCRdb to about 2016). Library prep was done by 5' RACE. The sequencing machine was an Illumina HiSeq 2000. Using fastp at Q25 and MiXCR, TCRdb reprocessed the public reads and kept productive beta chains. Each CDR3 protein appears once, grouped with its most common genes and DNA. The sample includes some 260,000 distinct CDR3 sequences, with around an eighth observed a single time. The top ten clonotypes cover around 9% of the sample. The sequenced sample consisted of memory (CD45RO+) T cells sorted from blood. The sample's cell subset or site, from its label and the paper: CD45RO+ enriched T cells. All receptors come from a woman under 30 in good health.

This clonotype was detected ten times or more. The CDR3 sequence is CASSLTGFSYEQYF. Written as DNA, the CDR3 is TGTGCCAGCAGCTTGACGGGATTCTCCTACGAGCAGTACTTC. V and J are TRBV7-2 and TRBJ2-7; D is perhaps TRBD2 (5 bases). The germline V gene has CDR1 SGHTA and CDR2 FQGNSA. Trimming stripped 3 bases from V and 0 bases from J, with 9 bases between. The CDR3 length is 14 residues. The variable domain in full, completed from reference TRBV7-2 and TRBJ2-7, reads GAGVSQSPSNKVTEKGKDVELRCDPISGHTALYWYRQSLGQGLEFLIYFQGNSAPDKSGLPSDRFSAERTGGSVSTLTIQRTQQEDSAVYLCASSLTGFSYEQYFGPGTRLTVT.

CDR3 DNA sequence: TGCAGTGCTCTCAGGGGGCAGGCTGGAAACACCATATATTTT. Translated: CSALRGQAGNTIYF. The chain combines TRBV20-1 with TRBJ1-3, with 8 bases aligning to TRBD1. Germline trimming cut 5 bases from V and 2 bases from J; bases unmatched to any gene: 5. This CDR3 has 14 amino acids. From germline, CDR1 is DFQATT and CDR2 SNEGSKA (reference sequence).

This clonotype was seen only a few times. The V and J genes are TRBV29-1 and TRBJ2-1; tentatively, D is TRBD2 (5 bases). Germline assignment: CDR1 SQVTM and CDR2 ANQGSEA. The ends were cut back, 5 bases at V and 1 base at J, with 12 bases in the middle. The CDR3 contains 14 residues. The CDR3: CSVQKGDSYNEQFF. DNA of the CDR3: TGCAGCGTTCAAAAGGGAGATTCCTACAATGAGCAGTTCTTC.

This clonotype has just a few counts. At one of its ends the junction is not consistent with the germline gene, which may arise from a read error. The chain has TRBV20-1 and TRBJ2-4; D is perhaps TRBD1 (5 bases). Germline CDR1 and CDR2: DFQATT and SNEGSKA (reference sequence). The CDR3 is 15 residues long. CDR3 in DNA: TGCAGTGTTAGACAGTACTCTCTAGCCAAAAACATTCAGTACTTC. It codes for CSVRQYSLAKNIQYF.

The table lists this clonotype with a few counts. The V gene is TRBV9, the J gene TRBJ2-1; D ambiguous. Germline loops: CDR1 SGDLS, CDR2 YYNGEE. Trimming pared 0 bases from V and 10 bases from J, leaving 11 bases between. There are 13 residues in the CDR3. CDR3 amino acids: CASSVAGDQEQFF. In DNA form, the CDR3 reads TGTGCCAGCAGCGTAGCTGGCGACCAAGAGCAGTTCTTC. Using reference TRBV9 and TRBJ2-1 for the parts outside the CDR3, the full variable domain is DSGVTQTPKHLITATGQRVTLRCSPRSGDLSVYWYQQSLDQGLQFLIQYYNGEERAKGNILERFSAQQFPDLHSELNLSSLELGDSALYFCASSVAGDQEQFFGPGTRLTVL.

The V gene is TRBV5-5, the J gene TRBJ2-5, with D uncertain. CDR3 length: 10 residues. Trimming shortened V by 6 bases and J by 2 bases, and 2 bases separated the two germline ends. Germline V gives CDR1 SGHKS, CDR2 YYEKEE (reference sequence). The chain's CDR3 is CASTQETQYF. The CDR3 DNA sequence: TGTGCCAGCACTCAAGAGACCCAGTACTTC. Full variable domain (missing parts from reference TRBV5-5 and TRBJ2-5): DAGVTQSPTHLIKTRGQQVTLRCSPISGHKSVSWYQQVLGQGPQFIFQYYEKEERGRGNFPDRFSARQFPNYSSELNVNALLLGDSALYLCASTQETQYFGPGTRLLVL.

The chain has TRBV10-1 and TRBJ2-3; D is unresolved. Looked up from germline, CDR1 is WNHNN and CDR2 is SYGVQD (reference sequence). This CDR3 contains 13 residues. Between the trimmed V and J ends, which lost 2 bases and 11 bases, there was a span of 14 bases. CDR3 region: CASSEGDGPLQYF. The CDR3, as DNA: TGCGCCAGCAGTGAGGGAGACGGTCCTCTGCAGTATTTT.

The rearrangement uses TRBV10-3 and TRBJ1-5, with D uncertain. Germline V CDR1 and CDR2: ENHRY, SYGVKD. The CDR3 has 14 amino acids. The V and J ends lost 5 bases and 0 bases respectively, with 8 bases between them. CDR3 region: CAISQGLSNQPQHF. CDR3 sequence (DNA): TGTGCCATCAGTCAAGGGCTTAGCAATCAGCCCCAGCATTTT.

This clonotype was found a few times. The chain joins TRBV3-1 to TRBJ2-7, with TRBD1 as a possible D gene (6 bases). V dropped 3 bases and J dropped 4 bases, with 7 bases sitting between them. CDR3 size: 12 residues. Germline V gene lookup returns CDR1 LGHDT and CDR2 YNNKEL (reference sequence). Written as DNA, the CDR3 is TGTGCCAGCAGCCAGAGGGGGTACGAGCAGTACTTC. Translated: CASSQRGYEQYF.

This clonotype came up a few times. The rearrangement uses TRBV6-2 or TRBV6-3 and TRBJ2-6, with D uncertain. V was pared by 6 bases and J by 0 bases, with 12 bases between. The germline V gene has CDR1 MNHEY and CDR2 SVGEGT. This CDR3 has 16 residues. The DNA for the CDR3 is TGTGCCAGCAGAATAGACGGGTACTCTGGGGCCAACGTCCTGACTTTC. It encodes CASRIDGYSGANVLTF.

CDR3: CASSPLSVNYEQYF. CDR3 nucleotide sequence: TGTGCCAGCTCACCATTGTCAGTAAACTACGAGCAGTACTTC. The chain links TRBV18 to TRBJ2-7; D gene unclear. CDR1 KGHSH and CDR2 LQKENI come from the germline V gene. Trimming pared 2 bases from V and 3 bases from J, leaving 11 bases between. The CDR3 is 14 residues long.

The J gene is TRBJ2-1, the V gene TRBV5-1, with a weak D call TRBD1 (5 bases). The V and J ends lost 0 bases and 2 bases respectively, with 9 bases between them. The CDR3 is 15 residues long. From germline, CDR1 is SGHRS and CDR2 YFSETQ. In DNA, the CDR3 is TGCGCCAGCAGCTTGGGACAGTGGACCTACAATGAGCAGTTCTTC. Encoded protein: CASSLGQWTYNEQFF. Supplemented by reference TRBV5-1 and TRBJ2-1, the full variable domain reads KAGVTQTPRYLIKTRGQQVTLSCSPISGHRSVSWYQQTPGQGLQFLFEYFSETQRNKGNFPGRFSGRQFSNSRSEMNVSTLELGDSALYLCASSLGQWTYNEQFFGPGTRLTVL.

This clonotype has at least ten counts. This chain links TRBV20-1 with TRBJ1-1; D is unclear. Trimming removed 1 base at V and 0 bases at J, with 6 bases between. Germline V CDR1 and CDR2: DFQATT, SNEGSKA (reference sequence). The CDR3 has 13 amino acids. CDR3 in DNA: TGCAGTGCTAGAGTCTCAGTGAACACTGAAGCTTTCTTT. Translating it yields CSARVSVNTEAFF.

DNA of the CDR3: TGTGCCAGCAGTTTTTCTTTGAGGGGGACCCAGTACTTC. Residues: CASSFSLRGTQYF. The chain links TRBV27 to TRBJ2-5, with D tentatively TRBD1 or TRBD2 (5 bases each). The CDR3 has 13 residues. Deletions cut 3 bases from V and 7 bases from J, with 12 bases between. Germline V lookup: CDR1 MNHEY, CDR2 SMNVEV (reference sequence).

This clonotype was seen only a few times. The junction does not match germline at one end; this may be a read error. The chain has TRBV7-9 and TRBJ2-5; D possibly corresponds to TRBD2 (8 bases). The CDR3 sequence is 13 residues long. Per germline, CDR1 SEHNR and CDR2 FQNEAQ (reference sequence). The CDR3 nucleotides are TGTGCCAGCAGCCAAGAGGGACTAGGGGGCGCGGACTTC. It is translated as CASSQEGLGGADF.

This clonotype was seen only a few times. The chain carries TRBV5-1 and TRBJ2-2, with unresolved D. The ends were cut back, 2 bases at V and 0 bases at J, with 5 bases in the middle. Germline CDR1 reads SGHRS; CDR2 reads YFSETQ. The CDR3 sequence is 14 residues long. CDR3 DNA sequence: TGCGCCAGCAGCTTTGGCGCGAACACCGGGGAGCTGTTTTTT. As protein: CASSFGANTGELFF.

This clonotype was seen a few times. The junction departs from germline at one end; a sequencing error may be responsible. V is TRBV12-3 or TRBV12-4 and J is TRBJ2-7; D is undetermined. The CDR3 consists of 11 residues. The CDR3 is CASSLGAHRSF. CDR3 sequence (DNA): TGTGCCAGCAGTTTAGGTGCCCATAGGAGCTTC.

The chain combines TRBV6-5 with TRBJ2-5; unclear D gene. This CDR3 contains 13 residues. CDR1 MNHEY and CDR2 SVGAGI come from the germline V gene. V lost 2 bases and J lost 0, with 4 bases in between. This CDR3 is CASSYGYQETQYF. CDR3 in DNA: TGTGCCAGCAGTTACGGGTACCAAGAGACCCAGTACTTC.

The gene calls are TRBV5-6 and TRBJ2-7; D possibly corresponds to TRBD2 (5 bases). V was clipped by 0 bases and J by 0 bases, with 13 bases between them. Per germline, CDR1 SGHDT and CDR2 YYEEEE. The CDR3 consists of 16 residues. CDR3 sequence: CASSLGAGGYSYEQYF. In nucleotides, the CDR3 is TGTGCCAGCAGCTTGGGGGCTGGCGGGTACTCCTACGAGCAGTACTTC.

This clonotype was seen a few times. The rearrangement joins TRBV9 to TRBJ2-7, with D perhaps TRBD1 or TRBD2 (5 bases each). The CDR3 length is 14 residues. Trimming removed 2 bases from V and 0 bases from J, with 9 bases in between. Germline V CDR1 and CDR2: SGDLS, YYNGEE. CDR3 protein: CASSVGESSYEQYF. CDR3 DNA sequence: TGTGCCAGCAGCGTGGGGGAAAGCTCCTACGAGCAGTACTTC.

This clonotype has a count of ten or more. V is TRBV3-1 and J is TRBJ1-2; 7 positions agree with TRBD1. The CDR3 runs to 13 residues. The J segment lost 9 bases and the V segment lost 2 bases, leaving 6 bases of the junction unmatched. Germline CDR1 and CDR2: LGHDT and YNNKEL (reference sequence). The CDR3 loop reads CASSQYSQGSYTF. The DNA for the CDR3 is TGTGCCAGCAGCCAATACTCACAGGGGAGCTACACCTTC.

This chain connects TRBV19 to TRBJ2-7; D call uncertain. CDR1 and CDR2 from the germline V gene are LNHDA and SQIVND (reference sequence). This CDR3 comprises 15 residues. The germline V and J ends were trimmed by 2 bases and 1 base, with 12 bases remaining between them. In DNA form, the CDR3 reads TGTGCCAGTAGTATAAAAGGCGGCAGTTCCTACGAGCAGTACTTC. Its protein is CASSIKGGSSYEQYF.

The sample holds a few counts of this clonotype. The chain carries TRBV20-1 and TRBJ2-7; 7 nucleotides match TRBD2. This CDR3 has 14 amino acids. The V gene's germline CDR1 is DFQATT and CDR2 SNEGSKA (reference sequence). Germline trimming cut 6 bases from V and 0 bases from J; bases unmatched to any gene: 8. The DNA for the CDR3 is TGCAGTGCCCCCCGGGCGGGAGACTCCTACGAGCAGTACTTC. It translates to CSAPRAGDSYEQYF.

This chain joins TRBV20-1 and TRBJ2-3, with 8 bases that match TRBD2. Germline loops: CDR1 DFQATT, CDR2 SNEGSKA (reference sequence). The CDR3 covers 16 residues. The V gene end was trimmed by 3 bases and the J gene end by 2 bases; junction bases not matched to a gene: 10. The CDR3 DNA is TGCAGTGCTAGCCGCCCCGCGGGAGGACCCACAGATACGCAGTATTTT. It specifies CSASRPAGGPTDTQYF.

The gene calls are TRBV9 and TRBJ2-2; 9 positions agree with TRBD2. Germline lookup yields CDR1 SGDLS and CDR2 YYNGEE. This CDR3 comprises 16 residues. Germline trimming cut 0 bases from V and 3 bases from J; bases unmatched to any gene: 3. The DNA for the CDR3 is TGTGCCAGCAGCGTAGAGATAGCGGGGGACACCGGGGAGCTGTTTTTT. Translation gives CASSVEIAGDTGELFF.

This clonotype was detected a few times. This chain connects TRBV19 to TRBJ1-2, with 12 bases lining up with TRBD1. Germline lookup yields CDR1 LNHDA and CDR2 SQIVND (reference sequence). The CDR3 is made up of 14 amino acids. The V gene end was trimmed by 6 bases and the J gene end by 7 bases; junction bases not matched to a gene: 6. For the CDR3, the DNA is TGTGCCAGTAGCTGGGACAGGGGGCTAGCTGGCTACACCTTC. The encoded protein is CASSWDRGLAGYTF. The full variable domain, rest sourced from reference TRBV19 and TRBJ1-2, is DGGITQSPKYLFRKEGQNVTLSCEQNLNHDAMYWYRQDPGQGLRLIYYSQIVNDFQKGDIAEGYSVSREKKESFPLTVTSAQKNPTAFYLCASSWDRGLAGYTFGSGTRLTVV.

The chain joins TRBV7-3 to TRBJ1-1, with 11 bases aligning to TRBD1. The CDR3 runs to 13 residues. Germline CDR1 and CDR2: SGHTA and FQGTGA. J lost 8 bases, V lost 5 bases, and 4 bases had no gene match. CDR3 in DNA: TGTGCCAGCAGCCCTGGGGACAGGGGGGAAGCTTTCTTT. Amino acid sequence: CASSPGDRGEAFF.

This clonotype showed up just a few times. This chain joins TRBV7-8 and TRBJ2-1, with 9 bases that match TRBD2. J gave up 1 base and V 1 base, and 14 bases lay outside the gene matches. The CDR3 runs 20 residues. Germline V gene data show CDR1 as SGHVS and CDR2 as FQNEAQ. This CDR3 is CASSLVGAGGSLGSYNEQFF. The CDR3 DNA follows: TGTGCCAGCAGCTTAGTGGGGGCGGGAGGGTCCCTCGGTTCCTACAATGAGCAGTTCTTC.

V gene TRBV5-1 combines with J gene TRBJ1-2, with D possibly matching TRBD1 (5 bases). Germline CDR1 and CDR2: SGHRS and YFSETQ. Trimming removed 4 bases at V and 8 bases at J, with 18 bases between. CDR3 length equals 14 residues. DNA of the CDR3: TGCGCCAGCAGCGGCTACAGAGGAGGGGACGGCTACACCTTC. It codes for CASSGYRGGDGYTF. Full variable domain (missing parts from reference TRBV5-1 and TRBJ1-2): KAGVTQTPRYLIKTRGQQVTLSCSPISGHRSVSWYQQTPGQGLQFLFEYFSETQRNKGNFPGRFSGRQFSNSRSEMNVSTLELGDSALYLCASSGYRGGDGYTFGSGTRLTVV.

J is TRBJ2-1 and V is TRBV6-1; 16 bases are shared with TRBD2. Germline V gene lookup returns CDR1 MNHNS and CDR2 SASEGT. The CDR3 runs 21 residues. The J segment lost 0 bases and the V segment lost 3 bases, leaving 11 bases of the junction unmatched. As DNA, the CDR3 is TGTGCCAGCAGTGAGCTACCCGGGACTAGCGGGGGGGCCTCCTCCTACAATGAGCAGTTCTTC. It translates to CASSELPGTSGGASSYNEQFF.

This clonotype was observed at least ten times. The chain recombines TRBV9 with TRBJ2-7; D is unclear. The ends were cut back, 0 bases at V and 4 bases at J, with 11 bases in the middle. This CDR3 has 14 amino acids. Germline V gene sequence: CDR1 SGDLS, CDR2 YYNGEE. The CDR3 DNA is TGTGCCAGCAGCGTAGACCCGGATGTTTACGAGCAGTACTTC. As protein: CASSVDPDVYEQYF.

This clonotype occurred a few times. The chain joins TRBV13 to TRBJ2-3, with 10 nucleotides matching TRBD1. The V gene end was trimmed by 1 base and the J gene end by 4 bases; junction bases not matched to a gene: 8. The CDR3 runs 17 residues. The V gene's germline CDR1 is PRHDT and CDR2 FYEKMQ (reference sequence). The CDR3 loop reads CASSLDPGQGSADTQYF. The CDR3 coding sequence is TGTGCCAGCAGCTTAGACCCGGGACAGGGGTCTGCAGATACGCAGTATTTT. Looking up the rest from reference TRBV13 and TRBJ2-3 gives the full variable domain: AAGVIQSPRHLIKEKRETATLKCYPIPRHDTVYWYQQGPGQDPQFLISFYEKMQSDKGSIPDRFSAQQFSDYHSELNMSSLELGDSALYFCASSLDPGQGSADTQYFGPGTRLTVL.